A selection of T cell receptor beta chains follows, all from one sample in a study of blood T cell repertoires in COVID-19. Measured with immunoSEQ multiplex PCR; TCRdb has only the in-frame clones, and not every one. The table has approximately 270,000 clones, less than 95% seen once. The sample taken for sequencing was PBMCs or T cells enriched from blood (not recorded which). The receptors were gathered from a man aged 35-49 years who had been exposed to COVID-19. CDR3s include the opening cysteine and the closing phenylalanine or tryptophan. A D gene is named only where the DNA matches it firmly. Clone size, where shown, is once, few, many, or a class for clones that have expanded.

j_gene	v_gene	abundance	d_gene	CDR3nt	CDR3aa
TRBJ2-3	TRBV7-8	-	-	TGTGCCAGCAGCTCCCGTGACAAGGTCGGGAAGGCGCAGTATTTT	CASSSRDKVGKAQYF
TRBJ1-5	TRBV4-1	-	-	TGCGCCAGCAGCCCCCGGACAGAACTTGGCCAGCCCCAGCATTTT	CASSPRTELGQPQHF
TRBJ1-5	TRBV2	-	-	TGTGCCAGCAGTGACCCGGGAGGGGTCGGCAATCAGCCCCAGCATTTT	CASSDPGGVGNQPQHF
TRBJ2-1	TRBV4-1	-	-	TGCGCCAGCAGCCAAGATGAGGGTGCGGGGTCTGTTTTGTTCTTC	CASSQDEGAGSVLFF
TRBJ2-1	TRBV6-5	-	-	TGTGCCAGCAGTTACGGCGGGGACTCCTACAATGAGCAGTTCTTC	CASSYGGDSYNEQFF
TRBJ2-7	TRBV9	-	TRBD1	TGTGCCAGCAGCGTACGGGACAGGGTGTCCGAGCAGTACTTC	CASSVRDRVSEQYF
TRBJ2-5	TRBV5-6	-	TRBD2	TGTGCCAGCAGCTCGATGACTAGCGCCAGCCCCGAGACCCAGTACTTC	CASSSMTSASPETQYF
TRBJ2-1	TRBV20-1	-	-	TGCAGTGCTAGTGATCTCGGGAGCTCCTACAATGAGCAGTTCTTC	CSASDLGSSYNEQFF
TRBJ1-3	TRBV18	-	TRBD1	TGTGCCAGCTCTCGACAGGGTTCAGGAAACACCATATATTTT	CASSRQGSGNTIYF
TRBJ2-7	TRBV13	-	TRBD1	TGTGCCAGCAGCCGGGGACAGGGTGCCAACGAGCAGTACTTC	CASSRGQGANEQYF
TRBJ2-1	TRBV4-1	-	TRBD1	TGCGCCAGCAGCCAGAAAACAGGGGCTAATGAGCAGTTCTTC	CASSQKTGANEQFF
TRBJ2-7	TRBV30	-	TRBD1	TGTGCCTGGAGTTACACAGGGGGCTCCGAGCAGTACTTC	CAWSYTGGSEQYF
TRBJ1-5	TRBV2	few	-	TGTGCCAGCAGTGAAGGCAGAACCATTTATAGCAATCAGCCCCAGCATTTT	CASSEGRTIYSNQPQHF
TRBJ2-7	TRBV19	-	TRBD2	TGTGCCAGTAGTATCGGACTAGCGGGATCCGAGCAGTACTTC	CASSIGLAGSEQYF
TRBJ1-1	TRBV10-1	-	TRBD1	TGCGCCAGCAGTGATACAGGGGTTGGAACTGAAGCTTTCTTT	CASSDTGVGTEAFF
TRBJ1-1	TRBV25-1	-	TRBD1	TGTGCCAGCAGTCAACAGGGGGATACGGTTGAAGCTTTCTTT	CASSQQGDTVEAFF
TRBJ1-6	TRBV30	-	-	TGTGCCTGGAGTGTACTTGGTAATTCACCCCTCCACTTT	CAWSVLGNSPLHF
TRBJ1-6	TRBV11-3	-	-	TGTGCCAGCAGCTTAGTTACCTGGACAGCTAATTCACCCCTCCACTTT	CASSLVTWTANSPLHF
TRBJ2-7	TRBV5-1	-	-	TGCGCCAGCAGCAGCAGGGGTATCCACGAGCAGTACTTC	CASSSRGIHEQYF
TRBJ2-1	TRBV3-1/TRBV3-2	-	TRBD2	TGTGCCAGCAGCCAAGTAGTAGCGGGAGGGAACAATGAGCAGTTCTTC	CASSQVVAGGNNEQFF
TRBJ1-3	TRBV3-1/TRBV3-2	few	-	TGTGCCAGCAGCCAAGGGGAGGCCATATATTTT	CASSQGEAIYF
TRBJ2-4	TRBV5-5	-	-	TGTGCCAGCAGCTCCTACCTCAAGGGACTAGCCAAAAACATTCAGTACTTC	CASSSYLKGLAKNIQYF
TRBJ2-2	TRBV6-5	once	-	TGTGCCAGCATGGCGGACTACAGTAGGGGGGAGCTGTTTTTT	CASMADYSRGELFF
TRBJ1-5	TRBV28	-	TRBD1	TGTGCCAGCAGTTTACCGAGACAGGGAAGCAATCAGCCCCAGCATTTT	CASSLPRQGSNQPQHF